These 19 T cell receptor beta chains were sequenced from one sample in a study of CD8+ T cells in alopecia areata. Documented treatment: oral pan-JAK inhibitor, 5-10 mg twice daily. Sequencing relied on a cDNA template that was reverse transcribed from extracted RNA. TCRdb's copy holds only in-frame clones and misses some; the assay was immunoSEQ multiplex PCR. The sample includes 95,000 to 100,000 clones, 50% to 75% seen only once; the top ten take 15% to 18%. Sequenced here: CD8+ T cells sorted from blood, sampled at week 4, from a patient treated with tofacitinib. Every receptor here comes from a human donor with alopecia areata.

The chain joins TRBV29-1 to TRBJ2-2; 7 nucleotides agree with TRBD2. Germline lookup yields CDR1 SQVTM and CDR2 ANQGSEA. The V and J ends lost 0 bases and 4 bases, in that order; junction bases with no gene match: 5. The CDR3 length is 15 residues. The CDR3 DNA is TGCAGCGTTGAAGATGGACTAGGAGGCACCGGGGAGCTGTTTTTT. It yields the protein CSVEDGLGGTGELFF.

The rearrangement links TRBV18 to TRBJ2-2; TRBD2 matches 8 bases. V shed 1 base and J 6 bases; nucleotides not matched to a gene: 13. The length of the CDR3 is 18 residues. The germline gives CDR1 KGHSH, CDR2 LQKENI. CDR3 in amino acids: CASSPHLRGGLLSGELFF. The CDR3 DNA is TGTGCCAGCTCACCACATCTACGGGGGGGCCTTCTATCCGGGGAGCTGTTTTTT.

This clone showed up just a few times. The gene calls are TRBV7-3 and TRBJ2-1; TRBD1 matches 7 bases. The length of the CDR3 is 15 residues. CDR1 is SGHTA and CDR2 is FQGTGA in the germline V gene. The J segment lost 4 bases and the V segment lost 4 bases, leaving 7 bases of the junction unmatched. This chain's CDR3 is CASSYSSTGYNEQFF. The CDR3 region has the DNA TGTGCCAGCAGCTACAGTTCGACAGGGTACAATGAGCAGTTCTTC. The full variable domain, its missing parts supplied by reference TRBV7-3 and TRBJ2-1, is GAGVSQTPSNKVTEKGKYVELRCDPISGHTALYWYRQSLGQGPEFLIYFQGTGAADDSGLPNDRFFAVRPEGSVSTLKIQRTERGDSAVYLCASSYSSTGYNEQFFGPGTRLTVL.

The gene calls are TRBV4-3 and TRBJ2-6; no clear D. V gave up 0 bases and J gave up 0 bases, with 12 bases separating them. Germline values: CDR1 LGHNA, CDR2 YSLEER. This CDR3 region has 18 residues. The CDR3 sequence is CASSQEELGYSGANVLTF. The DNA for the CDR3 is TGCGCCAGCAGCCAAGAGGAGTTAGGGTACTCTGGGGCCAACGTCCTGACTTTC.

This clone was counted only a few times. V is TRBV27 and J is TRBJ1-6; no clear D gene. V was pared by 3 bases and J by 8 bases, with 8 bases between. In germline, CDR1 is MNHEY, CDR2 SMNVEV (reference sequence). The CDR3 contains 13 residues. The CDR3 bases are TGTGCCAGCAGTTTGGGCCCTTATTCACCCCTCCACTTT. It encodes CASSLGPYSPLHF.

This clone was counted once. The chain is built from TRBV25-1 and TRBJ2-7; TRBD1 is a possible D gene (5 bases). The ends were cut back, 4 bases at V and 3 bases at J, with 7 bases in the middle. CDR3 length: 12 residues. Per the germline V gene, CDR1 is MGHDK and CDR2 is SYGVNS. CDR3 in DNA: TGTGCCAGCAGTGTGACAGTCTACGAGCAGTACTTC. This encodes CASSVTVYEQYF.

This clone was recorded a few times. The chain has TRBV29-1 and TRBJ2-1, with 11 bases aligning to TRBD2. V lost 1 base to trimming and J lost 4 bases; unmatched junction nucleotides: 6. CDR1 and CDR2 from the germline V gene are SQVTM and ANQGSEA. The CDR3 is made up of 16 amino acids. In DNA form, the CDR3 reads TGCAGCGTTGAAGTCGCGACTAGCGGGACATACAATGAGCAGTTCTTC. It translates to CSVEVATSGTYNEQFF.

This clone was observed a handful of times. The chain couples TRBV7-9 to TRBJ2-6; perhaps TRBD1 as D (7 bases). CDR1 is SEHNR, CDR2 FQNEAQ, per germline (reference sequence). With 2 bases removed from V and 2 bases from J, the gap between germline ends came to 13 bases. The CDR3 totals 17 residues. The CDR3 region has the DNA TGTGCCAGCAGCTTATCCAGGGGGGCGCCTGGGGCCAACGTCCTGACTTTC. As protein: CASSLSRGAPGANVLTF.

In its sample, this clone was seen a few times. The gene calls are TRBV11-2 and TRBJ2-1; a weak D match, TRBD1 (6 bases). Germline assignment: CDR1 SGHAT and CDR2 FQNNGV. The CDR3 consists of 14 residues. The V end lost 1 base, the J end lost 6 bases, and 10 bases lay between the germline ends. In DNA, the CDR3 is TGTGCCAGCAGCTTAGGGGCAGGGGCCAATGAGCAGTTCTTC. Amino acids: CASSLGAGANEQFF.

The J gene is TRBJ1-1, the V gene TRBV30; no definite D call. The CDR3 consists of 12 residues. Trimming shortened V by 4 bases and J by 0 bases, and 6 bases separated the two germline ends. Per the germline V gene, CDR1 is GTSNPN and CDR2 is SVGIG (reference sequence). The DNA for the CDR3 is TGTGCCTGGACGGGAATGAACACTGAAGCTTTCTTT. Its translation is CAWTGMNTEAFF.

CDR3 amino acids: CASGRVTGGVSVKLFF. The DNA for the CDR3 is TGTGCCAGCGGCCGTGTGACAGGGGGCGTCAGTGTAAAACTGTTTTTT. The gene calls are TRBV27 and TRBJ1-4; 10 bases agree with TRBD1. V was clipped by 8 bases and J by 10 bases; unmatched bases: 16. Per the germline V gene, CDR1 is MNHEY and CDR2 is SMNVEV (reference sequence). The CDR3 length is 16 residues.

The chain couples TRBV13 to TRBJ2-7; D might be TRBD2 (5 bases). Trimming left V 1 base short and J 5 bases short, with 9 bases between. Germline loops: CDR1 PRHDT, CDR2 FYEKMQ (reference sequence). CDR3 length: 13 amino acids. The CDR3 reads CASSLVSSNEQYF. CDR3 nucleotide sequence: TGTGCCAGCAGCTTAGTATCTAGCAACGAGCAGTACTTC.

This clone has just a few counts. The chain employs TRBV9 and TRBJ1-6; the D gene is possibly TRBD1 (6 bases). This CDR3 spans 14 amino acids. In germline, CDR1 is SGDLS, CDR2 YYNGEE. Deletions cut 1 base from V and 9 bases from J, with 11 bases between. CDR3 coding DNA: TGTGCCAGCAGCGTATCCAGGGACACTTCACCCCTCCACTTT. Translated, it gives CASSVSRDTSPLHF.

This rearrangement joins TRBV7-9 to TRBJ2-1, with TRBD2 matching 7 bases. This CDR3 contains 15 residues. Trimming removed 5 bases from V and 7 bases from J; junction bases left unmatched: 11. CDR1 is SEHNR, CDR2 FQNEAQ, per germline (reference sequence). The CDR3 DNA is TGTGCCAGCAGCCCCACTGGCGGGAGCGGGAATGAGCAGTTCTTC. Translating gives CASSPTGGSGNEQFF. The variable domain in full, with the rest retrieved from reference TRBV7-9 and TRBJ2-1, is DTGVSQNPRHKITKRGQNVTFRCDPISEHNRLYWYRQTLGQGPEFLTYFQNEAQLEKSRLLSDRFSAERPKGSFSTLEIQRTEQGDSAMYLCASSPTGGSGNEQFFGPGTRLTVL.

This clone was picked up a small number of times. The chain joins TRBV6-1 to TRBJ2-1; 10 nucleotides match TRBD2. Germline V lookup: CDR1 MNHNS, CDR2 SASEGT. J lost 4 bases, V lost 0 bases, and 0 bases had no gene match. This CDR3 has 15 amino acids. CDR3 DNA: TGTGCCAGCAGTGAAGCAGCGGGGGGGTACAATGAGCAGTTCTTC. Translated, it gives CASSEAAGGYNEQFF.

This clone was seen a few times. This rearrangement joins TRBV28 to TRBJ2-1; D is perhaps TRBD2 (6 bases). The CDR3 has 16 amino acids. Per germline, CDR1 MDHEN and CDR2 SYDVKM. The V end was cut by 4 bases, the J end by 5 bases, with 18 bases between. The CDR3 is CASSSVAVALHNEQFF. The CDR3 DNA is TGTGCCAGCAGTTCCGTAGCGGTCGCCTTACACAATGAGCAGTTCTTC.

The chain combines TRBV29-1 with TRBJ1-1; no definite D call. This CDR3 region has 12 residues. Germline CDR1 is SQVTM and CDR2 is ANQGSEA. Deletions cut 4 bases from V and 6 bases from J, with 12 bases between. The CDR3 reads CSVGRELSEAFF. CDR3 in DNA: TGCAGCGTTGGCCGGGAACTCTCTGAAGCTTTCTTT.

This clone ranks as medium-sized. The rearrangement links TRBV28 to TRBJ2-6; D possibly corresponds to TRBD2 (6 bases). The V gene lost 4 bases and the J gene lost 2 bases, with 18 bases spanning the gap. Looked up from germline, CDR1 is MDHEN and CDR2 is SYDVKM. The CDR3 contains 18 residues. The CDR3 region is CASSSITSRLAGANVLTF. CDR3 sequence (DNA): TGTGCCAGCAGTTCGATAACATCAAGACTAGCTGGGGCCAACGTCCTGACTTTC.

The rearrangement links TRBV7-9 to TRBJ2-1; 8 bases are a match to TRBD1. This CDR3 contains 16 residues. The ends lost 5 bases at V and 2 bases at J; junction bases unmatched: 8. CDR1 and CDR2 (germline): SEHNR, FQNEAQ (reference sequence). Here the CDR3 DNA reads TGTGCCAGCAGCACGACGGACAGGGTGACCTACAATGAGCAGTTCTTC. Translation: CASSTTDRVTYNEQFF.